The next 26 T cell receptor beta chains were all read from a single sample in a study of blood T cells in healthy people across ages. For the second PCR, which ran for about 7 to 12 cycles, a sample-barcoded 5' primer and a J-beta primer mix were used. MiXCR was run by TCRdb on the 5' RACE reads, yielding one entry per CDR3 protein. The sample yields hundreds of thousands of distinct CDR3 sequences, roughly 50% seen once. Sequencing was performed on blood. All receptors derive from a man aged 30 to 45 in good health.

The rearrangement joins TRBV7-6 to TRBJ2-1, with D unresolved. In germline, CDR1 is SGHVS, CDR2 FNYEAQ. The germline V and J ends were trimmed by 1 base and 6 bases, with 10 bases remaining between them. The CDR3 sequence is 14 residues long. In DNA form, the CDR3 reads TGTGCCAGCAGCTTAGTCGAACCGCCCAATGAGCAGTTCTTC. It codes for CASSLVEPPNEQFF.

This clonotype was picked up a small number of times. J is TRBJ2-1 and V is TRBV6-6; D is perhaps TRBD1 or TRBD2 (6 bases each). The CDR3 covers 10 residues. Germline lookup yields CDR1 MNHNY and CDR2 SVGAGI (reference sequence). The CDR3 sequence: CAGGRDEQFF. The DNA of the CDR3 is TGTGCTGGGGGGCGCGATGAGCAGTTCTTC.

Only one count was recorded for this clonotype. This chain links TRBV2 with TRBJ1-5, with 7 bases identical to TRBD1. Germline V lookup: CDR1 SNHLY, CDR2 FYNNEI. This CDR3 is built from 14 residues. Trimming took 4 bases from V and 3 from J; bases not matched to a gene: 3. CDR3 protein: CASSVRGNNQPQHF. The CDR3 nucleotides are TGTGCCAGCAGTGTCAGGGGGAACAATCAGCCCCAGCATTTT.

The CDR3 spells CSARSGGEDTQYF. The CDR3 nucleotides read TGCAGTGCTAGGAGCGGGGGGGAAGATACGCAGTATTTT. V is TRBV20-1 and J is TRBJ2-3; 10 bases match TRBD2. Trimming at V came to 3 bases and at J to 5 bases, leaving 2 bases not matched to a gene. This CDR3 comprises 13 residues. The germline CDR1 and CDR2 sequences are DFQATT and SNEGSKA (reference sequence).

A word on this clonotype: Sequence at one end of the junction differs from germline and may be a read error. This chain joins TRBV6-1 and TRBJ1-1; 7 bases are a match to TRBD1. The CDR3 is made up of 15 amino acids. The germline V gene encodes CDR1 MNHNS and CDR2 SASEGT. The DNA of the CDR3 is TGTGCCAGCAGACGACGGGGACAGACGAACACCGAAGCTTTCTTT. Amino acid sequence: CASRRRGQTNTEAFF.

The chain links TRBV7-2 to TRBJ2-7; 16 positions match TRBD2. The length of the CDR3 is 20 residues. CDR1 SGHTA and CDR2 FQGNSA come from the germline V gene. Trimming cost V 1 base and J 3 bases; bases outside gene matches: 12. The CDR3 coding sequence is TGTGCCAGCAGCTTAGTGGGGGGACTAGCGGGAGGGCCAAAAATCTACGAGCAGTACTTC. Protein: CASSLVGGLAGGPKIYEQYF.

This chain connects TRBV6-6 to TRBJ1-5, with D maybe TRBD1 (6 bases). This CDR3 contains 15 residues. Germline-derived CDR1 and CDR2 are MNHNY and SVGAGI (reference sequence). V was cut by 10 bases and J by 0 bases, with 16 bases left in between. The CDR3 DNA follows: TGTGCCACCAACCCGGACAGTGGTAGCAATCAGCCCCAGCATTTT. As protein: CATNPDSGSNQPQHF.

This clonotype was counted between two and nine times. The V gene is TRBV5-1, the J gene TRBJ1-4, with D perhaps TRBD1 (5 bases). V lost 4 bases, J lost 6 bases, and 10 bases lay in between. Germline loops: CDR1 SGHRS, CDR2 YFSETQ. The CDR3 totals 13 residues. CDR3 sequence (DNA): TGCGCCAGCAGCGGCGGAGGGGATGAAAAACTGTTTTTT. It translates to CASSGGGDEKLFF.

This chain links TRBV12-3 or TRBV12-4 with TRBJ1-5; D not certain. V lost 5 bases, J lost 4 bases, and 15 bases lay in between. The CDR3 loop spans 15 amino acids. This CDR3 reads CASSPTGQRNQPQHF. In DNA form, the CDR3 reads TGTGCCAGCAGTCCGACGGGTCAGCGTAATCAGCCCCAGCATTTT.

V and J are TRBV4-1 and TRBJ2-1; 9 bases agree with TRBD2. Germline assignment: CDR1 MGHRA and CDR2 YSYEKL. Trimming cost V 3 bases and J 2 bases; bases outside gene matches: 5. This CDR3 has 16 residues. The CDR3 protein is CASSHLSGGPYNEQFF. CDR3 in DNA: TGCGCCAGCAGCCACCTTAGCGGGGGCCCCTACAATGAGCAGTTCTTC.

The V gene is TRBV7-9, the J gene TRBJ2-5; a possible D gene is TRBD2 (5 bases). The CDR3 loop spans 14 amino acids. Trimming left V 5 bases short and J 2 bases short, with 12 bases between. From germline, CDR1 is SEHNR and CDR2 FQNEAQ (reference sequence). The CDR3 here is CASSLLREQETQYF. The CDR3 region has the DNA TGTGCCAGCAGCCTCCTGAGGGAGCAAGAGACCCAGTACTTC.

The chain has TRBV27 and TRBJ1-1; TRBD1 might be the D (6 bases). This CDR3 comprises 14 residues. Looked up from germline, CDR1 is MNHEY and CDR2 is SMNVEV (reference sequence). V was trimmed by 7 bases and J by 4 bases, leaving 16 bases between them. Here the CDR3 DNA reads TGTGCCAGCACCTCACAGGGTAGATTCACTGAAGCTTTCTTT. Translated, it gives CASTSQGRFTEAFF.

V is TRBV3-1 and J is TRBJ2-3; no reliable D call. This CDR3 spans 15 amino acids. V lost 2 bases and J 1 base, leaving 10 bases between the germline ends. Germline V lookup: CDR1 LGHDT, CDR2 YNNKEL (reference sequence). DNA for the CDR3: TGTGCCAGCAGCCAAAGTACCTCCCGCACAGATACGCAGTATTTT. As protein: CASSQSTSRTDTQYF.

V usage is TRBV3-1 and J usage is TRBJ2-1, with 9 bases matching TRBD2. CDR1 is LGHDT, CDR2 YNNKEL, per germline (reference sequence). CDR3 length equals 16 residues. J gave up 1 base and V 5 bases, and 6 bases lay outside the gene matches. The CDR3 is CASSVRLAESYNEQFF. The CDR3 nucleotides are TGTGCCAGCAGCGTCCGACTAGCGGAGTCCTACAATGAGCAGTTCTTC.

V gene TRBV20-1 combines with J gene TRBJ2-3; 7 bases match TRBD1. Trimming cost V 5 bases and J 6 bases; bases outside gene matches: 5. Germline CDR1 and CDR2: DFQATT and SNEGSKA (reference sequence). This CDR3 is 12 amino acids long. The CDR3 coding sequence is TGCAGTGCTGCACCACAGGGGGATACGCAGTATTTT. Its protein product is CSAAPQGDTQYF.

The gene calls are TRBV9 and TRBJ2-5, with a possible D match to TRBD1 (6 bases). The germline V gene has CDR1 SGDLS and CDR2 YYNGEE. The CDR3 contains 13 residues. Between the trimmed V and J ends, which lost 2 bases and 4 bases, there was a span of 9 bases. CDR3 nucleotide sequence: TGTGCCAGCAGCGTTGGACAGATAGAGACCCAGTACTTC. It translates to CASSVGQIETQYF.

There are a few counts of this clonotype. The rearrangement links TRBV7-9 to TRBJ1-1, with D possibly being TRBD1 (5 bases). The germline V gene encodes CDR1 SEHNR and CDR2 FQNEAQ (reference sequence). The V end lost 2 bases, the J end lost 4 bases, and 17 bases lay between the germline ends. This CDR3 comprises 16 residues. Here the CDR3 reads CASSLNGGGSGTEAFF. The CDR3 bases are TGTGCCAGCAGCTTAAACGGGGGAGGGTCGGGCACTGAAGCTTTCTTT.

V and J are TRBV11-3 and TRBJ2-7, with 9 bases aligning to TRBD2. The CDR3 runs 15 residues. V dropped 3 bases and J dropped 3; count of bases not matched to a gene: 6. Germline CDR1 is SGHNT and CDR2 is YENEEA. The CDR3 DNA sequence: TGTGCCAGCAGCTTCCAAGCGGGGGGACACTACGAGCAGTACTTC. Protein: CASSFQAGGHYEQYF.

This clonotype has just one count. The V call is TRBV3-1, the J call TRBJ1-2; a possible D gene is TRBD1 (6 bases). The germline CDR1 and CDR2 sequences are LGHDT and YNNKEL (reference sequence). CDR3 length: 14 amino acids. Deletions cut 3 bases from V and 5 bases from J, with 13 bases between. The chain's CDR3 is CASSQTTGAYGYTF. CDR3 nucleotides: TGTGCCAGCAGCCAGACGACAGGAGCGTATGGCTACACCTTC. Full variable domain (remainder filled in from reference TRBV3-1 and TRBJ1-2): DTAVSQTPKYLVTQMGNDKSIKCEQNLGHDTMYWYKQDSKKFLKIMFSYNNKELIINETVPNRFSPKSPDKAHLNLHINSLELGDSAVYFCASSQTTGAYGYTFGSGTRLTVV.

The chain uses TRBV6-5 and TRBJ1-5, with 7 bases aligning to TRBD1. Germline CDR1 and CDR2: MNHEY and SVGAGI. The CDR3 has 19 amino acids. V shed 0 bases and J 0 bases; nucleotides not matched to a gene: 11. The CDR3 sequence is CASSYSFGDRAYSNQPQHF. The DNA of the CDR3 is TGTGCCAGCAGTTACTCATTCGGTGACAGGGCGTATAGCAATCAGCCCCAGCATTTT.

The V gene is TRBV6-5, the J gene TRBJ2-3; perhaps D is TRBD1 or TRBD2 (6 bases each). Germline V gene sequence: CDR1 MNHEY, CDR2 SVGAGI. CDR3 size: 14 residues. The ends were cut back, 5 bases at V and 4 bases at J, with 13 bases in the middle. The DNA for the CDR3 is TGTGCCAGCAGTCATAGGGGGGTCCCAGATACGCAGTATTTT. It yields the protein CASSHRGVPDTQYF.

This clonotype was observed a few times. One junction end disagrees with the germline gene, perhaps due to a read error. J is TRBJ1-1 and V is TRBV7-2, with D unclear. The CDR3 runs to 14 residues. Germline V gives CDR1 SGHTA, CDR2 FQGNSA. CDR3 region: CASSLVFLNTGAFF. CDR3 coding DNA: TGTGCCAGCAGCTTAGTTTTTTTAAATACTGGAGCTTTCTTT. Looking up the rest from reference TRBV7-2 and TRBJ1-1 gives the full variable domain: GAGVSQSPSNKVTEKGKDVELRCDPISGHTALYWYRQSLGQGLEFLIYFQGNSAPDKSGLPSDRFSAERTGGSVSTLTIQRTQQEDSAVYLCASSLVFLNTGAFFGQGTRLTVV.

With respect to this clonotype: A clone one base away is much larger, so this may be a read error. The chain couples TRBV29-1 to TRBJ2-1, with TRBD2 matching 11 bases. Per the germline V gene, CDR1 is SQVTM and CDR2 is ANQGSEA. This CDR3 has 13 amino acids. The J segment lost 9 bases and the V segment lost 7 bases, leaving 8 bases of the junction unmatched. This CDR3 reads CSAALAGESEQFF. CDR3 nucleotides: TGCAGCGCTGCACTAGCGGGAGAAAGTGAGCAGTTCTTC.

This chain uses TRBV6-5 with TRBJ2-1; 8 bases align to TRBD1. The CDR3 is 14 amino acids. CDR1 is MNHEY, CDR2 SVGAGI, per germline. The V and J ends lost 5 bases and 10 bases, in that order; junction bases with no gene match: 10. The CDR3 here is CASSPDRGSLEQFF. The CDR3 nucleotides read TGTGCCAGCAGTCCCGACAGGGGATCTTTAGAGCAGTTCTTC.

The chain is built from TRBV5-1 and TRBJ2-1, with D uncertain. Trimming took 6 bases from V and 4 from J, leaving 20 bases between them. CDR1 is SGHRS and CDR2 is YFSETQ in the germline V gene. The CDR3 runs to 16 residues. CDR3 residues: CASTASLGELYNEQFF. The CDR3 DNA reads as TGCGCCAGCACCGCATCACTGGGCGAATTGTACAATGAGCAGTTCTTC.

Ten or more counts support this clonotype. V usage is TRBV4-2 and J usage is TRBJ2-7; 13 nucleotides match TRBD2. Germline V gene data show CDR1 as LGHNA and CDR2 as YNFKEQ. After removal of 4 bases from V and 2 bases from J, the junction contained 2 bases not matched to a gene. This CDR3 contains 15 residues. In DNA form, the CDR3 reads TGTGCCAGCAGCCCGGGGACTAGCGGGGCCTACGAGCAGTACTTC. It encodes CASSPGTSGAYEQYF.